The T cell receptor beta chain under discussion was sequenced for a study of blood T cell repertoires in COVID-19. Looking at the study overall: PBMCs, B-cell-depleted T cells, or T cells were the source of the cDNA or gDNA that made up the material.

Donors were grouped by their self-reported clinical history. Germline values: CDR1 SEHNR, CDR2 FQNEAQ (reference sequence). V trimming: 4 bases; J trimming: 4 bases; junction bases outside the gene matches: 8. The CDR3 is made up of 16 amino acids. Original processing notes: Nucleated cell counts were estimated from reference gene primer amplification. Measured with immunoSEQ multiplex PCR; TCRdb has only the in-frame clones, and not every one. V, J and clone size reflect that table, while D and trimming were determined from the DNA. The profile shows about 240,000 clones, approximately 83% of them singletons.

This receptor was taken from a woman in her 40s with acute COVID-19. J is TRBJ1-2 and V is TRBV7-9; 11 nucleotides line up with TRBD1. The sequencing sample was made of PBMCs or T cells enriched from blood (not recorded which). The CDR3 reads CASSSGQGDLGYGYTF. CDR3 sequence (DNA): TGTGCCAGCAGCTCGGGACAGGGGGATCTGGGCTATGGCTACACCTTC.